This record concerns one T cell receptor (beta chain) sequence. Its antigen remains unknown. The data were obtained in a study of CD8+ T cells in alopecia areata. Study at large: Oral tofacitinib (5 to 10 mg twice daily) was administered to treated patients. Using the percentage of affected scalp area, treated patients' severity was scored.

The treatment denotes: oral pan-JAK inhibitor, 5-10 mg twice daily. Study results and caveats: Tofacitinib significantly brought down scalp clonality and expanded CD8+ clones among top 100. The study also sequences resident alphabeta T cells of normal skin in scalp samples.

RNA was extracted and reverse transcribed into cDNA as the sequencing template. Produced via immunoSEQ multiplex PCR; TCRdb's table is partial and in-frame only. The sample has about 190,000 clones; 60% are singletons. CDR1 SGHTA and CDR2 FQGNSA come from the germline V gene. This CDR3 comprises 12 residues. V gave up 4 bases and J gave up 3 bases, with 7 bases separating them. Sequences were derived from CD4+ T cells sorted from blood, sampled at week 24, from a patient treated with tofacitinib. The rearrangement links TRBV7-2 to TRBJ2-7, with D uncertain. This TCR derives from a human donor with alopecia areata. The CDR3 sequence: CASSSDGYEQYF. CDR3 nucleotides: TGTGCCAGCAGCTCAGACGGCTACGAGCAGTACTTC.